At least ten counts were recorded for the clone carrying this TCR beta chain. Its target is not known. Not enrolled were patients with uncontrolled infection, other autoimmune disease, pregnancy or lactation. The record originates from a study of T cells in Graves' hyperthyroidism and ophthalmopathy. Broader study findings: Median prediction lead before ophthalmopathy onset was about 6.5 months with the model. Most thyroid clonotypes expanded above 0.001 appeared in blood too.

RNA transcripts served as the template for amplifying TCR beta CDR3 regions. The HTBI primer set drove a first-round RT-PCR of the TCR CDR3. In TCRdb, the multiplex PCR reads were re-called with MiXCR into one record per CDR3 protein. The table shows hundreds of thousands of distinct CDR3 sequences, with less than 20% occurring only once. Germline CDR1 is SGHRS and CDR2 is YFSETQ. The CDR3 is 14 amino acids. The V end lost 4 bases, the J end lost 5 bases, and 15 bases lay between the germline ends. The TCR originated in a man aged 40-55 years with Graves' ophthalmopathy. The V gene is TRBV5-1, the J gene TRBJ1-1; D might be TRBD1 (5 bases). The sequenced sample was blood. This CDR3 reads CASSRGVLSTEAFF. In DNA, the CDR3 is TGCGCCAGCAGCCGGGGGGTCCTGTCGACTGAAGCTTTCTTT. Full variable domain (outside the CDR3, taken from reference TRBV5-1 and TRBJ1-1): KAGVTQTPRYLIKTRGQQVTLSCSPISGHRSVSWYQQTPGQGLQFLFEYFSETQRNKGNFPGRFSGRQFSNSRSEMNVSTLELGDSALYLCASSRGVLSTEAFFGQGTRLTVV.